The clone carrying this TCR beta chain was seen repeatedly, ten times or more. Germline V lookup: CDR1 MNHNY, CDR2 SVGAGI (reference sequence). The trim removed 0 bases at V and 10 bases at J, leaving 15 bases unmatched. The CDR3 runs 16 residues. A J-beta primer mix and a sample-barcoded 5' primer were used in a second PCR of roughly 7 to 12 cycles. TCRdb re-analysed the 5' RACE reads in MiXCR, keeping a single row per CDR3 protein. Of about 640,000 distinct CDR3 sequences detected, approximately 30% appear once; the ten largest clones hold more than 15%. This entry is derived from a study of blood T cells in healthy people across ages.

The source is a woman older than 75 in good health. The sample comprised blood. The genes are TRBV6-6 and TRBJ2-7, with 7 nucleotides matching TRBD1. The chain's CDR3 is CASSYSNGGRGFAQYF. In nucleotides, the CDR3 is TGTGCCAGCAGTTACTCGAATGGAGGCAGGGGGTTTGCTCAGTACTTC.